The next 28 T cell receptor beta chains were all read from a single sample in a study of spatial heterogeneity in lung cancer. Overall study findings and caveats: Tumors with more nonsynonymous mutations had more expanded intratumoral alpha and beta TCRs.

Antigens for these TCRs are unknown. TCRdb re-called the 5' RACE reads with MiXCR, one entry per CDR3 protein. The top ten clones hold roughly 20% of a sample with around 100,000 distinct CDR3 sequences, approximately 4% of them seen once. Time point meaning: sample taken at primary tumor resection. The specimen was lung tumor tissue, collected at surgery. Every receptor here comes from a male donor with early-stage non-small cell lung cancer.

This clonotype came up many times. The V call is TRBV29-1, the J call TRBJ1-1; D might be TRBD1 (6 bases). In germline, CDR1 is SQVTM, CDR2 ANQGSEA. Trimming cost V 5 bases and J 7 bases, with 14 bases left between them. The length of the CDR3 is 12 residues. In nucleotides, the CDR3 is TGCAGCGTTCTGGGGGGGCGAGGTGAAGCTTTCTTT. Translating it yields CSVLGGRGEAFF. Drawing the rest from reference TRBV29-1 and TRBJ1-1, the complete variable domain is SAVISQKPSRDICQRGTSLTIQCQVDSQVTMMFWYRQQPGQSLTLIATANQGSEATYESGFVIDKFPISRPNLTFSTLTVSNMSPEDSSIYLCSVLGGRGEAFFGQGTRLTVV.

This clonotype was observed at least ten times. V and J are TRBV6-2 or TRBV6-3 and TRBJ1-5, with D hard to call. Germline V lookup: CDR1 MNHEY, CDR2 SVGEGT. The CDR3 length is 14 residues. V was shortened by 4 bases and J by 10 bases, with 17 bases between the two germline ends. CDR3 nucleotide sequence: TGTGCCAGCAGTTCGACGGGTACCATCCCACCCCAGCATTTT. The encoded protein is CASSSTGTIPPQHF.

At least ten counts were recorded for this clonotype. This rearrangement joins TRBV14 to TRBJ1-2; a possible D gene is TRBD1 (6 bases). Between the trimmed V and J ends, which lost 4 bases and 10 bases, there was a span of 16 bases. Germline values: CDR1 SGHDN, CDR2 FVKESK. CDR3 length: 13 residues. The DNA for the CDR3 is TGTGCCAGCAGCCGTAACAGGGTGGTAGACTACACCTTC. This translates into CASSRNRVVDYTF. The whole variable domain, filled in from reference TRBV14 and TRBJ1-2, reads EAGVTQFPSHSVIEKGQTVTLRCDPISGHDNLYWYRRVMGKEIKFLLHFVKESKQDESGMPNNRFLAERTGGTYSTLKVQPAELEDSGVYFCASSRNRVVDYTFGSGTRLTVV.

This clonotype showed up many times. The chain recombines TRBV19 with TRBJ1-2, with 9 positions matching TRBD1. Germline trimming cut 8 bases from V and 7 bases from J; bases unmatched to any gene: 11. CDR1 and CDR2 (germline): LNHDA, SQIVND (reference sequence). The CDR3 has 14 amino acids. The CDR3 nucleotides are TGTGCCAGTTCCCTCTCCGGGACAGGGTTTGGCTACACCTTC. Translation: CASSLSGTGFGYTF.

The gene calls are TRBV29-1 and TRBJ2-5; D uncertain. Germline CDR1 reads SQVTM; CDR2 reads ANQGSEA. Trimming shortened V by 7 bases and J by 2 bases, and 11 bases separated the two germline ends. The CDR3 runs 12 residues. Here the CDR3 DNA reads TGCAGCGCCGGGTGGCGTCAAGAGACCCAGTACTTC. Its translation: CSAGWRQETQYF.

This clonotype showed up many times. The genes are TRBV9 and TRBJ2-7; D tentatively reads TRBD1 or TRBD2 (5 bases each). The CDR3 extends over 15 amino acids. The ends were cut back, 0 bases at V and 0 bases at J, with 10 bases in the middle. CDR1 and CDR2 (germline): SGDLS, YYNGEE. The CDR3 nucleotides are TGTGCCAGCAGCGTAGATTACGGGGCCTCCTACGAGCAGTACTTC. Its translation: CASSVDYGASYEQYF. Together with reference TRBV9 and TRBJ2-7, the CDR3 gives the full variable domain: DSGVTQTPKHLITATGQRVTLRCSPRSGDLSVYWYQQSLDQGLQFLIQYYNGEERAKGNILERFSAQQFPDLHSELNLSSLELGDSALYFCASSVDYGASYEQYFGPGTRLTVT.

This clonotype was recorded a few times. This rearrangement joins TRBV7-6 to TRBJ2-7; D is possibly TRBD1 (5 bases). This CDR3 comprises 15 residues. From germline, CDR1 is SGHVS and CDR2 FNYEAQ. V lost 1 base, J lost 6 bases, and 16 bases lay in between. The CDR3 bases are TGTGCCAGCAGCTTAGGGGTAGGGGTGAAGCGCGAGCAGTACTTC. Translation: CASSLGVGVKREQYF.

This clonotype was seen ten or more times. The V call is TRBV6-5, the J call TRBJ2-4; 9 nucleotides line up with TRBD1. This CDR3 contains 13 residues. Per the germline V gene, CDR1 is MNHEY and CDR2 is SVGAGI. V shed 6 bases and J 4 bases; nucleotides not matched to a gene: 1. The CDR3 here is CASRGTGKNIQYF. CDR3 nucleotide sequence: TGTGCCAGCAGAGGGACAGGGAAAAACATTCAGTACTTC.

This clonotype was picked up many times. The V call is TRBV5-1, the J call TRBJ1-1; the D gene is possibly TRBD1 (6 bases). CDR1 is SGHRS and CDR2 is YFSETQ in the germline V gene. V shed 2 bases and J shed 1 base, with 12 bases lying between them. CDR3 length: 15 amino acids. CDR3 loop: CASSFGAGENTEAFF. Here the CDR3 DNA reads TGCGCCAGCAGCTTTGGGGCAGGGGAGAACACTGAAGCTTTCTTT.

This clonotype showed up just a few times. V gene TRBV28 combines with J gene TRBJ2-7; 8 nucleotides match TRBD2. This CDR3 has 15 amino acids. Unmatched junction bases numbered 7, after V lost 6 bases and J lost 0 bases. CDR1 and CDR2 from the germline V gene are MDHEN and SYDVKM. CDR3 coding DNA: TGTGCCAGCAGCCAAAGTAGCGGGGACTCCTACGAGCAGTACTTC. It encodes CASSQSSGDSYEQYF.

In its sample, this clonotype was seen many times. The chain couples TRBV11-3 to TRBJ2-1; TRBD2 aligns across 15 bases. The junction had 4 bases not matched to a gene; V was cut back by 5 bases and J by 8 bases. The CDR3 spans 15 residues. Looked up from germline, CDR1 is SGHNT and CDR2 is YENEEA. The chain's CDR3 is CASSPGLAGGDEQFF. DNA for the CDR3: TGTGCCAGCAGCCCGGGACTAGCGGGAGGTGATGAGCAGTTCTTC.

This clonotype was recorded many times. The chain combines TRBV3-1 with TRBJ2-7; D ambiguous. The length of the CDR3 is 16 residues. From germline, CDR1 is LGHDT and CDR2 YNNKEL (reference sequence). Trimming took off 0 bases at V and 6 bases at J, with 18 bases between the two ends. Here the CDR3 reads CASSQDLGVGTGEQYF. In nucleotides, the CDR3 is TGTGCCAGCAGCCAAGATCTGGGTGTTGGAACCGGCGAGCAGTACTTC.

The chain recombines TRBV5-1 with TRBJ2-1, with 8 nucleotides matching TRBD1. CDR3 size: 17 residues. Trimming took 5 bases from V and 4 from J; bases not matched to a gene: 14. Germline assignment: CDR1 SGHRS and CDR2 YFSETQ. CDR3 sequence reads: CASRDRAVLGVYNEQFF. The DNA of the CDR3 is TGCGCCAGCAGGGACAGGGCCGTTCTAGGGGTATACAATGAGCAGTTCTTC.

There are many counts of this clonotype. The chain uses TRBV3-1 and TRBJ2-1; D remains unclear. This CDR3 is built from 12 residues. V gave up 3 bases and J gave up 8 bases, with 8 bases separating them. In germline, CDR1 is LGHDT, CDR2 YNNKEL (reference sequence). The CDR3 bases are TGTGCCAGCAGCCAGGCAATTGATGAGCAGTTCTTC. It is translated as CASSQAIDEQFF.

In this sample, this clonotype turned up many times. V and J are TRBV28 and TRBJ1-2; D unclear. The V gene lost 3 bases and the J gene lost 8 bases, with 7 bases spanning the gap. CDR3 length: 11 residues. From germline, CDR1 is MDHEN and CDR2 SYDVKM. DNA for the CDR3: TGTGCCAGCAGTTTGCAGGAAGGCTACACCTTC. Amino acids: CASSLQEGYTF.

This clonotype was recorded many times. The chain links TRBV10-2 to TRBJ2-2, with D uncertain. V dropped 7 bases and J dropped 0 bases, with 9 bases sitting between them. CDR1 and CDR2 from the germline V gene are WSHSY and SAAADI. The CDR3 is 14 residues long. The CDR3 DNA follows: TGCGCCAGCATTTACGACCCGAACACCGGGGAGCTGTTTTTT. Translated: CASIYDPNTGELFF.

This clonotype was seen at least ten times. This sequence joins TRBV27 and TRBJ1-5, with D perhaps matching TRBD1 (6 bases). The V end lost 6 bases, the J end lost 2 bases, and 14 bases lay between the germline ends. Germline lookup yields CDR1 MNHEY and CDR2 SMNVEV (reference sequence). This CDR3 contains 15 residues. The CDR3 is CASSPTGQGNQPQHF. CDR3 nucleotides: TGTGCCAGCAGCCCAACAGGGCAGGGCAATCAGCCCCAGCATTTT.

This clonotype was recorded many times. J is TRBJ2-1 and V is TRBV27; a possible D gene is TRBD2 (6 bases). V was clipped by 8 bases and J by 6 bases, with 11 bases between them. There are 12 residues in the CDR3. CDR1 and CDR2 (germline): MNHEY, SMNVEV (reference sequence). CDR3: CASQNGGNEQFF. The CDR3, as DNA: TGTGCCAGCCAAAACGGGGGCAATGAGCAGTTCTTC.

This clonotype was recorded at least ten times. The chain has TRBV28 and TRBJ2-1, with 8 bases lining up with TRBD2. The CDR3 loop spans 19 amino acids. CDR1 is MDHEN and CDR2 is SYDVKM in the germline V gene. Trimming at V came to 4 bases and at J to 8 bases, leaving 22 bases not matched to a gene. The CDR3 DNA sequence: TGTGCCAGCAGTTCCAATAACCCTCTGGGGCGGGAGGTTAACCATGAGCAGTTCTTC. Translation gives CASSSNNPLGREVNHEQFF.

This clonotype came up many times. One end of the junction is discordant with germline, which a read error may explain. The rearrangement links TRBV29-1 to TRBJ2-7; D gene ambiguous. The CDR3 sequence is 12 residues long. Germline loops: CDR1 SQVTM, CDR2 ANQGSEA. CDR3 in amino acids: CSGEDTAHEQYF. For the CDR3, the DNA is TGCAGCGGTGAAGACACGGCCCACGAGCAGTACTTC.

This clonotype was observed at least ten times. V is TRBV28 and J is TRBJ1-2, with D possibly TRBD1 on 5 matching bases. V was pared by 3 bases and J by 8 bases, with 10 bases between. This CDR3 is built from 12 residues. CDR1 is MDHEN and CDR2 is SYDVKM in the germline V gene. The CDR3 loop reads CASSFTGTGYTF. CDR3 coding DNA: TGTGCCAGCAGTTTCACTGGGACCGGCTACACCTTC.

This clonotype was detected many times. This sequence joins TRBV11-3 and TRBJ1-1, with a possible D match to TRBD1 (5 bases). The CDR3 is 14 amino acids. Germline values: CDR1 SGHNT, CDR2 YENEEA. V gave up 5 bases and J gave up 5 bases, with 15 bases separating them. The CDR3: CASSPRGGETEAFF. The CDR3 DNA reads as TGTGCCAGCAGCCCAAGGGGCGGTGAGACTGAAGCTTTCTTT.

This clonotype came up a few times. The rearrangement links TRBV24-1 to TRBJ2-1, with D uncertain. This CDR3 comprises 13 residues. Germline loops: CDR1 KGHDR, CDR2 SFDVKD. V shed 3 bases and J shed 9 bases, with 11 bases lying between them. CDR3 in amino acids: CATSDLAEVEQFF. CDR3 coding DNA: TGTGCCACCAGTGATCTCGCAGAAGTTGAGCAGTTCTTC.

This clonotype was seen repeatedly, ten times or more. This chain connects TRBV6-2 or TRBV6-3 to TRBJ1-5; unclear D gene. V lost 6 bases to trimming and J lost 4 bases, with 13 bases between them. The CDR3 is 14 amino acids. The germline V gene has CDR1 MNHEY and CDR2 SVGEGT. In DNA, the CDR3 is TGTGCCAGCAGCCCCGGCCAGGCTAATCAGCCCCAGCATTTT. Translating gives CASSPGQANQPQHF.

This clonotype has ten or more counts. This sequence joins TRBV10-3 and TRBJ2-6, with 8 bases that match TRBD2. V was pared by 3 bases and J by 1 base, with 2 bases of the junction left unmatched. Looked up from germline, CDR1 is ENHRY and CDR2 is SYGVKD. CDR3 length: 16 amino acids. DNA for the CDR3: TGTGCCATCAGTGATCCGGGGGGGTCTGGGGCCAACGTCCTGACTTTC. It codes for CAISDPGGSGANVLTF.

This clonotype appeared many times. V is TRBV25-1 and J is TRBJ1-1, with 7 bases matching TRBD1. Germline CDR1 MGHDK, CDR2 SYGVNS. Trimming cost V 6 bases and J 6 bases; bases outside gene matches: 7. This CDR3 has 13 residues. The CDR3 DNA sequence: TGTGCCAGCAGCCCGACAGGGAGACCTGAAGCTTTCTTT. It is translated as CASSPTGRPEAFF.

This clonotype has ten or more counts. The chain has TRBV20-1 and TRBJ1-1; TRBD1 might be the D (5 bases). V was shortened by 5 bases and J by 2 bases, with 12 bases between the two germline ends. The CDR3 length is 13 residues. CDR1 and CDR2 (germline): DFQATT, SNEGSKA (reference sequence). The chain's CDR3 is CSALTEKNTEAFF. The CDR3 DNA reads as TGCAGTGCTCTGACAGAGAAAAACACTGAAGCTTTCTTT.

This clonotype has ten or more counts. V and J are TRBV6-2 or TRBV6-3 and TRBJ2-3; 8 positions agree with TRBD2. Looked up from germline, CDR1 is MNHEY and CDR2 is SVGEGT. The V and J ends lost 0 bases and 1 base, in that order; junction bases with no gene match: 6. The CDR3 is 17 residues long. For the CDR3, the DNA is TGTGCCAGCAGTTACTCAAGAGCGGGAGCGGGCACAGATACGCAGTATTTT. It specifies CASSYSRAGAGTDTQYF.